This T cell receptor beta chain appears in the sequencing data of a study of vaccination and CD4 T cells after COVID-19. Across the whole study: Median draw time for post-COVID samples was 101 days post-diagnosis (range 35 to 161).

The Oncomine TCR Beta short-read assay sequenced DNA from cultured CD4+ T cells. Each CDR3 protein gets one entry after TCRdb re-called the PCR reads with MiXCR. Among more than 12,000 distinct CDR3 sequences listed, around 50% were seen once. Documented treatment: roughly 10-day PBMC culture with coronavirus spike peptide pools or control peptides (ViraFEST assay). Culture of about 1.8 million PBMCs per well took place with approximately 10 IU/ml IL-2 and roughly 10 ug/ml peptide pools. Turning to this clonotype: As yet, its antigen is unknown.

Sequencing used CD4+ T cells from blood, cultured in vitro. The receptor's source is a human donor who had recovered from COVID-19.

As DNA, the CDR3 is TGCAGTGCTAGCAGGGGTCGCCTGGGGGATGAGCAGTTCTTC. Protein product: CSASRGRLGDEQFF. The chain uses TRBV20-1 and TRBJ2-1, with a possible D match to TRBD1 (6 bases). CDR1 and CDR2 (germline): DFQATT, SNEGSKA (reference sequence). The CDR3 has 14 amino acids. The ends were cut back, 3 bases at V and 8 bases at J, with 17 bases in the middle.